The 23 T cell receptor beta chains below all came from one sample that was sequenced in a study of chemoradiotherapy in HPV16-positive cancers. Clones were read by immunoSEQ multiplex PCR, and TCRdb kept only the in-frame ones, dropping some. This table holds around 1,000 clones, approximately 90% found once. The material sequenced was tumor tissue, taken from a patient who underwent chemoradiotherapy. These receptors came from a human donor with HPV-associated anogenital cancer.

The gene calls are TRBV28 and TRBJ2-5, with D possibly called TRBD1 or TRBD2 (5 bases each). V lost 5 bases and J lost 5, with 18 bases in between. CDR1 MDHEN and CDR2 SYDVKM come from the germline V gene. The CDR3 spans 15 residues. The CDR3 sequence is CASSLAGTQRETQYF. Here the CDR3 DNA reads TGTGCCAGCAGTCTCGCCGGGACCCAACGGGAGACCCAGTACTTC.

V is TRBV7-9 and J is TRBJ1-5, with D possibly being TRBD1 (6 bases). Between the trimmed V and J ends, which lost 5 bases and 7 bases, there was a span of 12 bases. This CDR3 region has 13 residues. Germline CDR1 and CDR2: SEHNR and FQNEAQ (reference sequence). CDR3 sequence (DNA): TGTGCCAGCAGCGATAACAGGGCACAGCCCCAGCATTTT. Encoded protein: CASSDNRAQPQHF.

The J gene is TRBJ1-1, the V gene TRBV19; D is undetermined. Germline CDR1 LNHDA, CDR2 SQIVND (reference sequence). The CDR3 contains 12 residues. V dropped 8 bases and J dropped 1 base, with 8 bases sitting between them. CDR3 in amino acids: CASSRRNTEAFF. The CDR3 nucleotides are TGTGCCAGTTCCCGCCGGAACACTGAAGCTTTCTTT.

The genes are TRBV5-3 and TRBJ2-3; 8 bases are a match to TRBD1. TRBV5-3 is marked as an open reading frame, function uncertain. Losses at the gene ends were 2 bases for V and 3 bases for J; bases not matched to a gene: 8. This CDR3 has 16 residues. The CDR3 sequence: CARSFTDRGRTDTQYF. As DNA, the CDR3 is TGTGCCAGAAGCTTCACCGACAGGGGCCGTACAGATACGCAGTATTTT.

V gene TRBV28 combines with J gene TRBJ1-1; 7 bases map to TRBD1. The length of the CDR3 is 14 residues. Unmatched junction bases numbered 14, after V lost 5 bases and J lost 11 bases. Germline V gene sequence: CDR1 MDHEN, CDR2 SYDVKM. CDR3 nucleotide sequence: TGTGCCAGCAGTAACGGACAGGACGGGGTGGAGGCTTTCTTT. Translating it yields CASSNGQDGVEAFF. The variable domain in full, completed from reference TRBV28 and TRBJ1-1, reads DVKVTQSSRYLVKRTGEKVFLECVQDMDHENMFWYRQDPGLGLRLIYFSYDVKMKEKGDIPEGYSVSREKKERFSLILESASTNQTSMYLCASSNGQDGVEAFFGQGTRLTVV.

The rearrangement links TRBV7-3 to TRBJ2-1, with 11 nucleotides matching TRBD1. The CDR3 is 16 amino acids. Unmatched junction bases numbered 2, after V lost 1 base and J lost 3 bases. The germline gives CDR1 SGHTA, CDR2 FQGTGA. The chain's CDR3 is CASSLRGTGGYNEQFF. The CDR3 nucleotides read TGTGCCAGCAGCTTAAGGGGGACAGGGGGCTACAATGAGCAGTTCTTC.

This sequence joins TRBV6-5 and TRBJ2-7; 7 nucleotides line up with TRBD2. Germline assignment: CDR1 MNHEY and CDR2 SVGAGI. J lost 1 base, V lost 0 bases, and 6 bases had no gene match. The CDR3 covers 16 residues. CDR3 protein: CASSYSRASGSYEQYF. The CDR3 coding sequence is TGTGCCAGCAGTTACTCCCGGGCTAGCGGTTCCTACGAGCAGTACTTC.

This chain links TRBV10-2 with TRBJ2-7; 7 nucleotides match TRBD1. The V segment lost 0 bases and the J segment 2 bases; nucleotides outside the gene matches: 4. The CDR3 has 15 amino acids. Germline lookup yields CDR1 WSHSY and CDR2 SAAADI. The CDR3 protein is CASSESNRGTYEQYF. DNA of the CDR3: TGCGCCAGCAGTGAGTCGAACAGGGGAACCTACGAGCAGTACTTC.

This clone was observed once. CDR3 DNA sequence: TGTGCCAGTAGGGACAGGGCCTTCGCCCTCCACTTT. Translated, it gives CASRDRAFALHF. The chain recombines TRBV19 with TRBJ1-6, with 8 bases fitting TRBD1. The germline gives CDR1 LNHDA, CDR2 SQIVND (reference sequence). V lost 6 bases and J lost 14; bases outside the gene matches: 6. The CDR3 is made up of 12 amino acids.

The J gene is TRBJ2-7, the V gene TRBV18; D remains ambiguous. Germline V gene lookup returns CDR1 KGHSH and CDR2 LQKENI. V lost 3 bases to trimming and J lost 0 bases, with 9 bases between them. The CDR3 consists of 14 residues. The CDR3 protein is CASSPLQSSYEQYF. For the CDR3, the DNA is TGTGCCAGCTCACCCCTCCAGAGCTCCTACGAGCAGTACTTC.

This rearrangement joins TRBV5-4 to TRBJ2-7, with 7 bases lining up with TRBD2. The CDR3 extends over 15 amino acids. Per germline, CDR1 SGHNT and CDR2 YYREEE (reference sequence). Losses at the gene ends were 4 bases for V and 0 bases for J; bases not matched to a gene: 7. Here the CDR3 reads CASSRGGGSSYEQYF. The CDR3, as DNA: TGTGCCAGCAGCCGTGGGGGGGGTAGCTCCTACGAGCAGTACTTC.

This chain uses TRBV7-9 with TRBJ2-7, with 9 bases matching TRBD1. The CDR3 covers 17 residues. Trimming cost V 3 bases and J 3 bases; bases outside gene matches: 12. The germline V gene has CDR1 SEHNR and CDR2 FQNEAQ (reference sequence). This chain's CDR3 is CASSLGKRGQGLYEQYF. The CDR3 DNA reads TGTGCCAGCAGCTTGGGGAAACGGGGACAGGGACTCTACGAGCAGTACTTC.

The chain combines TRBV4-1 with TRBJ2-5; 12 bases map to TRBD2. V lost 1 base, J lost 5 bases, and 2 bases stayed unmatched. The CDR3 is 15 amino acids. The germline V gene encodes CDR1 MGHRA and CDR2 YSYEKL. CDR3: CASSQVGTSGETQYF. The CDR3 nucleotides read TGCGCCAGCAGCCAAGTTGGGACTAGCGGGGAGACCCAGTACTTC.

V gene TRBV10-3 combines with J gene TRBJ2-2; possible D gene TRBD2, 7 bases. CDR1 is ENHRY, CDR2 SYGVKD, per germline. The CDR3 contains 16 residues. Trimming shortened V by 2 bases and J by 3 bases, and 13 bases separated the two germline ends. The CDR3 DNA sequence: TGTGCCATCAGTGAGAGGGGGGGCTCTGACACCGGGGAGCTGTTTTTT. This sequence encodes CAISERGGSDTGELFF.

J is TRBJ2-3 and V is TRBV29-1; either TRBD1 or TRBD2 may fit D (6 bases each). This CDR3 has 13 amino acids. From germline, CDR1 is SQVTM and CDR2 ANQGSEA. Trimming shortened V by 4 bases and J by 4 bases, and 12 bases separated the two germline ends. The CDR3 sequence: CSVVRGAADTQYF. CDR3 in DNA: TGCAGCGTTGTAAGGGGGGCAGCAGATACGCAGTATTTT.

The chain joins TRBV19 to TRBJ1-6; 9 nucleotides align to TRBD1. Germline CDR1 is LNHDA and CDR2 is SQIVND (reference sequence). There are 19 residues in the CDR3. Trimming took 3 bases from V and 8 from J; bases not matched to a gene: 17. CDR3 sequence (DNA): TGTGCCAGTAGTATCTACCAACACCGACGGGACAGGGACGATTCACCCCTCCACTTT. The encoded protein is CASSIYQHRRDRDDSPLHF.

The chain recombines TRBV5-1 with TRBJ2-7, with no clear D. CDR3 length: 13 residues. The germline V gene has CDR1 SGHRS and CDR2 YFSETQ. V was trimmed by 0 bases and J by 3 bases, leaving 7 bases between them. CDR3 residues: CASSLEGFYEQYF. As DNA, the CDR3 is TGCGCCAGCAGCTTGGAAGGGTTCTACGAGCAGTACTTC.

The chain couples TRBV5-4 to TRBJ1-2, with TRBD1 matching over 7 bases. Germline lookup yields CDR1 SGHNT and CDR2 YYREEE (reference sequence). The CDR3 extends over 13 amino acids. The ends lost 4 bases at V and 8 bases at J; junction bases unmatched: 8. CDR3 protein: CASSPDRVGGYTF. As DNA, the CDR3 is TGTGCCAGCAGCCCCGACAGGGTGGGGGGCTACACCTTC. Complete variable domain (other parts from reference TRBV5-4 and TRBJ1-2): ETGVTQSPTHLIKTRGQQVTLRCSSQSGHNTVSWYQQALGQGPQFIFQYYREEENGRGNFPPRFSGLQFPNYSSELNVNALELDDSALYLCASSPDRVGGYTFGSGTRLTVV.

The V and J genes are TRBV6-1 and TRBJ2-5; D is perhaps TRBD1 (6 bases). CDR1 and CDR2 (germline): MNHNS, SASEGT. This CDR3 has 14 amino acids. V lost 0 bases and J 3 bases, leaving 8 bases between the germline ends. The CDR3 protein is CASSEAQGEETQYF. CDR3 DNA: TGTGCCAGCAGTGAAGCACAGGGCGAAGAGACCCAGTACTTC.

This chain joins TRBV9 and TRBJ1-4; D is undetermined. Germline lookup yields CDR1 SGDLS and CDR2 YYNGEE. This CDR3 is built from 16 residues. V lost 3 bases, J lost 4 bases, and 16 bases lay in between. The CDR3 sequence: CASSARPGEDNEKLFF. The CDR3 DNA reads as TGTGCCAGCAGCGCCCGGCCAGGTGAGGATAATGAAAAACTGTTTTTT.

The V call is TRBV7-9, the J call TRBJ2-7; TRBD1 agrees at 9 bases. The CDR3 totals 14 residues. Trimming took 4 bases from V and 5 from J; bases not matched to a gene: 6. CDR1 is SEHNR, CDR2 FQNEAQ, per germline (reference sequence). The CDR3 region has the DNA TGTGCCAGCAGCTCCTTGGACAGGGGTCACGAGCAGTACTTC. Encoded protein: CASSSLDRGHEQYF.

CDR3 DNA sequence: TGTGCCAGTCACAGGTTTGGGGAGACCCAGTACTTC. This translates into CASHRFGETQYF. The chain employs TRBV2 and TRBJ2-5, with D maybe TRBD1 (5 bases). V was trimmed by 9 bases and J by 5 bases, leaving 13 bases between them. CDR1 and CDR2 from the germline V gene are SNHLY and FYNNEI. CDR3 size: 12 residues.

Comments on this clone: The junction departs from germline at one end; a sequencing error may be responsible. This chain uses TRBV7-7 with TRBJ1-6; D uncertain. Germline CDR1 SSHAT, CDR2 FNYEAQ (reference sequence). The CDR3 loop spans 14 amino acids. The CDR3 DNA follows: TGTGCTAGCAGGCCCACTGAACGGGGATCACCCCTCCACTTT. Translated, it gives CASRPTERGSPLHF. Complete variable domain (other parts from reference TRBV7-7 and TRBJ1-6): GAGVSQSPRYKVTKRGQDVTLRCDPISSHATLYWYQQALGQGPEFLTYFNYEAQPDKSGLPSDRFSAERPEGSISTLTIQRTEQRDSAMYRCASRPTERGSPLHFGNGTRLTVT.